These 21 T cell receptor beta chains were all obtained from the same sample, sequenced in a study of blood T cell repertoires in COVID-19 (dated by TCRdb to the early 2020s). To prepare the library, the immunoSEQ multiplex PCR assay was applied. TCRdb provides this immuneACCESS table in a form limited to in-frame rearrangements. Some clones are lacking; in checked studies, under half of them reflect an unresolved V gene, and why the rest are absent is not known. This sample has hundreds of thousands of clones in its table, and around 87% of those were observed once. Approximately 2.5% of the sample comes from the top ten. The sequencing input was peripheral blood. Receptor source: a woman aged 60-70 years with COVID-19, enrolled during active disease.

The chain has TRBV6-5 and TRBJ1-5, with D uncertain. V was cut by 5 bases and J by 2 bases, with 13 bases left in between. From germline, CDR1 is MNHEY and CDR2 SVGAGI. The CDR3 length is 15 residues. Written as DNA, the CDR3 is TGTGCCAGCAGTCCCGACGGCGGGGGCAATCAGCCCCAGCATTTT. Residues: CASSPDGGGNQPQHF.

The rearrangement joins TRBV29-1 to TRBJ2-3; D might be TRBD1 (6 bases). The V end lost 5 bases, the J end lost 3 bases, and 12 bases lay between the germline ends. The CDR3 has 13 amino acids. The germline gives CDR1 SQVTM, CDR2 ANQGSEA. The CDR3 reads CSVTGYGTDTQYF. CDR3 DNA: TGCAGCGTTACAGGGTATGGGACAGATACGCAGTATTTT.

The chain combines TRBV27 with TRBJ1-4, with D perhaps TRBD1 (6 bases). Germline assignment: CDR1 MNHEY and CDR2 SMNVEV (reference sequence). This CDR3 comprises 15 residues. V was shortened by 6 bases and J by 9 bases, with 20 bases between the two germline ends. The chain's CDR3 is CASRPTAGDPKKLFF. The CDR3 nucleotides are TGTGCCAGCAGGCCCACGGCAGGGGATCCGAAAAAACTGTTTTTT.

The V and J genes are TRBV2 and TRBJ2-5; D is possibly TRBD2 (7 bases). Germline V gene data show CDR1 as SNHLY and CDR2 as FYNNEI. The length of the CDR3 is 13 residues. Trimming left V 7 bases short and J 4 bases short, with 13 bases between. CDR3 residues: CASIAGGLETQYF. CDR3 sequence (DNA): TGTGCCAGCATCGCCGGGGGGCTAGAGACCCAGTACTTC. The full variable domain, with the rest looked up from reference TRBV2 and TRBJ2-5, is EPEVTQTPSHQVTQMGQEVILRCVPISNHLYFYWYRQILGQKVEFLVSFYNNEISEKSEIFDDQFSVERPDGSNFTLKIRSTKLEDSAMYFCASIAGGLETQYFGPGTRLLVL.

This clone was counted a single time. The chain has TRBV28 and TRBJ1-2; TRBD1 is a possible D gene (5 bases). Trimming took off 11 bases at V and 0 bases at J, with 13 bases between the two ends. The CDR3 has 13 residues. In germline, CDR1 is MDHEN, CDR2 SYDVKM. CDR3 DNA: TGTGCCGGCCGGGACTCGACTAACTATGGCTACACCTTC. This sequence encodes CAGRDSTNYGYTF.

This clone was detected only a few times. The DNA of the CDR3 is TGCGCCAGCAGCCCACAGGGACAGGAAGAAAAACTGTTTTTT. Its translation is CASSPQGQEEKLFF. The gene calls are TRBV5-1 and TRBJ1-4, with 8 bases aligning to TRBD1. This CDR3 spans 14 amino acids. V shed 4 bases, J shed 8 bases, and the junction held 7 bases outside the gene matches. In germline, CDR1 is SGHRS, CDR2 YFSETQ.

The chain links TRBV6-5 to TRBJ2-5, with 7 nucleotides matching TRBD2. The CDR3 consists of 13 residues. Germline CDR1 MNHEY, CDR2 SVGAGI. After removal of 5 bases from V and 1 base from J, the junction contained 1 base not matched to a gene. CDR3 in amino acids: CASSPSGQETQYF. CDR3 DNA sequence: TGTGCCAGCAGTCCTAGCGGCCAAGAGACCCAGTACTTC.

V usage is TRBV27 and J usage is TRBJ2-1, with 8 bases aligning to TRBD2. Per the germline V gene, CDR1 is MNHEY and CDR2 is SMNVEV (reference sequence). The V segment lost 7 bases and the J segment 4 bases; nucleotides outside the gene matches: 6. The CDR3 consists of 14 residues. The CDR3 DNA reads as TGTGCCAGCACGGGCGGGGGGATGTACAATGAGCAGTTCTTC. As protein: CASTGGGMYNEQFF.

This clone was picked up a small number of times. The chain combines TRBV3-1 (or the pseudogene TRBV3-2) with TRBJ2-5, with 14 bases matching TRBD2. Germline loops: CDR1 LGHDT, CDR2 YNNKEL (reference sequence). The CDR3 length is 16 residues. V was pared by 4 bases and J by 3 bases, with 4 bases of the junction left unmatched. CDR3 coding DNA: TGTGCCAGCAGCCTGGGACTAGCGGGGGCCGAAGAGACCCAGTACTTC. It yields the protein CASSLGLAGAEETQYF.

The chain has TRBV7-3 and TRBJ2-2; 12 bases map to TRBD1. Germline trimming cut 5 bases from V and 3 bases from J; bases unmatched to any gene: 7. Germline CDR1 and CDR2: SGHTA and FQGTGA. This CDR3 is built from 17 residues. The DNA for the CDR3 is TGTGCCAGCAGCCCCCCGGGACAGGGGGCTTACACCGGGGAGCTGTTTTTT. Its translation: CASSPPGQGAYTGELFF.

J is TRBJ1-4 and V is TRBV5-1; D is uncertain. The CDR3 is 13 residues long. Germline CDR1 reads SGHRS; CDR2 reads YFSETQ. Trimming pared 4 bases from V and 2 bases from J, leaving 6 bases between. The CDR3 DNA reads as TGCGCCAGCAGCCTCTTGACTAATGAAAAACTGTTTTTT. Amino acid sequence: CASSLLTNEKLFF.

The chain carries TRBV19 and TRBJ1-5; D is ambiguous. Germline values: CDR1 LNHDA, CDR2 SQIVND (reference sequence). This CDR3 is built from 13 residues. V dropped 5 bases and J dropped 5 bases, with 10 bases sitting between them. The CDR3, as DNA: TGTGCCAGTAGTCCCGGACTCCATCAGCCCCAGCATTTT. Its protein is CASSPGLHQPQHF.

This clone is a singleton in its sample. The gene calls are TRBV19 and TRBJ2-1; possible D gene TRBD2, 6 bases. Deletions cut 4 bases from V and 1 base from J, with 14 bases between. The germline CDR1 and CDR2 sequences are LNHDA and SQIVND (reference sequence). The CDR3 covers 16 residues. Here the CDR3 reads CASSRGDPSSYNEQFF. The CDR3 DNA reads TGTGCCAGTAGTAGGGGGGATCCCAGTTCCTACAATGAGCAGTTCTTC.

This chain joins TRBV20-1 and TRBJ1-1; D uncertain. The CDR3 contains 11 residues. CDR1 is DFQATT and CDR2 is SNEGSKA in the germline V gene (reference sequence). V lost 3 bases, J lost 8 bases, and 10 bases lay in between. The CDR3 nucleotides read TGCAGTGCTAGGAAGGCGGGAGAAGCTTTCTTT. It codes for CSARKAGEAFF.

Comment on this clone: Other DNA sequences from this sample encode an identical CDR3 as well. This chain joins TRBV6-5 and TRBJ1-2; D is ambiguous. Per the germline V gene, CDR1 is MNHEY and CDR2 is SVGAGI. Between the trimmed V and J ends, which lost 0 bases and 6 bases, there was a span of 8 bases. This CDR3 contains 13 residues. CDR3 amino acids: CASSYSWGDGYTF. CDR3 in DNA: TGTGCCAGCAGTTACTCTTGGGGAGATGGCTACACCTTC.

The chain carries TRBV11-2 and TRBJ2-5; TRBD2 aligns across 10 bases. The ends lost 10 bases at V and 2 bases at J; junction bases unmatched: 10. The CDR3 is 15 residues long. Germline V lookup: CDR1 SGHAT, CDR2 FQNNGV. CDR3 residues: CATRASGGLQETQYF. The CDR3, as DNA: TGTGCCACCAGAGCTAGCGGGGGCCTGCAAGAGACCCAGTACTTC.

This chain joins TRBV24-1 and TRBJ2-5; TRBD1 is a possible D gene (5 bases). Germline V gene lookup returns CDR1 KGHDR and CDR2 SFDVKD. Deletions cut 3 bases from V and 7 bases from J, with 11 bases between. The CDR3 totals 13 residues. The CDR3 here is CATSDPGYGTQYF. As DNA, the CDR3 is TGTGCCACCAGTGATCCAGGGTACGGGACCCAGTACTTC.

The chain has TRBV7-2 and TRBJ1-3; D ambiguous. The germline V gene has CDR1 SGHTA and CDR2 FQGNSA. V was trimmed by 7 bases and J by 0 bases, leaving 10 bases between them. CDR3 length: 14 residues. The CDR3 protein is CASTAGYSGNTIYF. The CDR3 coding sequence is TGTGCCAGCACTGCCGGTTACTCTGGAAACACCATATATTTT.

The CDR3 here is CASSSRSPDTQYF. CDR3 coding DNA: TGTGCCAGCAGCTCTAGGTCCCCAGATACGCAGTATTTT. V is TRBV6-5 and J is TRBJ2-3; D not resolved. The CDR3 length is 13 residues. Germline CDR1 MNHEY, CDR2 SVGAGI. Trimming stripped 6 bases from V and 4 bases from J, with 11 bases between.

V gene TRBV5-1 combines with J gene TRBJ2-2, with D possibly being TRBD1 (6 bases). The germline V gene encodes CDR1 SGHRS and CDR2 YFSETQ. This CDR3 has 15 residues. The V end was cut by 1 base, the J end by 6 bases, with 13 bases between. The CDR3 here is CASSLTAGVSGELFF. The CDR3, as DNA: TGCGCCAGCAGCTTGACCGCAGGGGTTTCCGGGGAGCTGTTTTTT. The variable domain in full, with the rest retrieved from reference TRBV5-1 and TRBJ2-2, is KAGVTQTPRYLIKTRGQQVTLSCSPISGHRSVSWYQQTPGQGLQFLFEYFSETQRNKGNFPGRFSGRQFSNSRSEMNVSTLELGDSALYLCASSLTAGVSGELFFGEGSRLTVL.

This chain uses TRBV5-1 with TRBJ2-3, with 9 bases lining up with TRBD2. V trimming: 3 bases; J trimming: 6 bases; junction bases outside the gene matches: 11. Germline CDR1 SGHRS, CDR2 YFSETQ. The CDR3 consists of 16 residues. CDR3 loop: CASSSQLAGGPDTQYF. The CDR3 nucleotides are TGCGCCAGCAGCTCCCAGCTGGCGGGGGGGCCGGATACGCAGTATTTT.